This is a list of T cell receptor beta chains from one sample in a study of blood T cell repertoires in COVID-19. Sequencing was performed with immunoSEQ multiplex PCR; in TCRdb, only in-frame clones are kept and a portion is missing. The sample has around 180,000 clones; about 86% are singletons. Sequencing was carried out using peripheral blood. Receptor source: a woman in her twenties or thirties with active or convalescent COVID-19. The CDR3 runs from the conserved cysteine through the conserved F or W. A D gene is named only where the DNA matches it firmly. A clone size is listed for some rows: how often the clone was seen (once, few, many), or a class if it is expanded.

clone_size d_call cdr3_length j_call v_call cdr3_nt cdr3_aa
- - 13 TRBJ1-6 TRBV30 TGTGCCTGGAGTGGTCAGGATAATTCACCCCTCCACTTT CAWSGQDNSPLHF
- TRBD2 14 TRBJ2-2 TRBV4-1 TGCGCCAGCAGAAGCGGGAGCTACACCGGGGAGCTGTTTTTT CASRSGSYTGELFF
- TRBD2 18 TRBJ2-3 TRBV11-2 TGTGCCAGCAGCTTAGGCCTTGGGACTAGCACCTACACAGATACGCAGTATTTT CASSLGLGTSTYTDTQYF
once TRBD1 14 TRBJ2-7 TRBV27 TGTGCCAGCAGTCGGACAGGGGGGGCCTACGAGCAGTACTTC CASSRTGGAYEQYF
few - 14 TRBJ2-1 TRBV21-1 TGTGCCAGCAGCGCCGACGGGGAGGAAGGTGAGCAGTTCTTC CASSADGEEGEQFF
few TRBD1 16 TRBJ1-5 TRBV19 TGTGCCAGTGCGACAGGGAAGTTCGTCGTGCCTCAGCCCCAGCATTTT CASATGKFVVPQPQHF
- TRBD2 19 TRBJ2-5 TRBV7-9 TGTGCCAGCAGCTTATATAAGGCTAGCGGGAGTCTAGGGGAAGAGACCCAGTACTTC CASSLYKASGSLGEETQYF
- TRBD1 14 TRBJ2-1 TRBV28 TGTGCCAGCAGTTTTAGGGACAGGGGGTATGAGCAGTTCTTC CASSFRDRGYEQFF
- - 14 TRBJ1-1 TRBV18 TGTGCCAGCTCGCAACTTACAGGGAACACTGAAGCTTTCTTT CASSQLTGNTEAFF
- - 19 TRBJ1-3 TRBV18 TGTGCCAGCTCACCACTAGGAACAGGGTCTGGGAGCTCTGGAAACACCATATATTTT CASSPLGTGSGSSGNTIYF
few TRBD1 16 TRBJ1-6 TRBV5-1 TGCGCCAGCAGCTTGAATCAGGGGGGTACGAATTCACCCCTCCACTTT CASSLNQGGTNSPLHF
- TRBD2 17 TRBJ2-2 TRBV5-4 TGTGCCAGCAGCTTGGGTGCGGGGGGGATGAACACCGGGGAGCTGTTTTTT CASSLGAGGMNTGELFF
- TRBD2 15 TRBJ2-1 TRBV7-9 TGTGCCAGCAGCCCTCGGACTAGCGGGTCAGGTGAGCAGTTCTTC CASSPRTSGSGEQFF
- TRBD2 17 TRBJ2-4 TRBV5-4 TGTGCCAGCAGCTTCCGACTAGCGGGAGATGAGGGAAACATTCAGTACTTC CASSFRLAGDEGNIQYF
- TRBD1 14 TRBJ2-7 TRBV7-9 TGTGCCAGCAGCTTAGGGTGGGACAGCTACGAGCAGTACTTC CASSLGWDSYEQYF
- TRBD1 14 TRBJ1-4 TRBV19 TGTGCCAGTAGTTCCAGGGGGCCTAATGAAAAACTGTTTTTT CASSSRGPNEKLFF
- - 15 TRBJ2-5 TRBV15 TGTGCCACCAGCAGAGATACCCACCAGCAAGAGACCCAGTACTTC CATSRDTHQQETQYF
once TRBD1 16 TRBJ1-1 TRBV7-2 TGTGCCAGCAGCCATAGACAGGGACCATTGAACACTGAAGCTTTCTTT CASSHRQGPLNTEAFF
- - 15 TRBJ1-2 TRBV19 TGTGCCAGTAATGGGATTGGACAGTCTAACTATGGCTACACCTTC CASNGIGQSNYGYTF
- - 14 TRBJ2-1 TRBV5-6 TGTGCCAGCAGCGTATTTGACAGCTACAATGAGCAGTTCTTC CASSVFDSYNEQFF
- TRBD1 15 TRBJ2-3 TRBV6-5 TGTGCCAGCAGTTACTCAGGGGACAGAACAGATACGCAGTATTTT CASSYSGDRTDTQYF
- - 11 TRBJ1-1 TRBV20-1 TGCAGGCTCACACTCGGGACTGAAGCTTTCTTT CRLTLGTEAFF
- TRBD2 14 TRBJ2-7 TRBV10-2 TGCGCCAGCAGTTCTAGCGGGAGAGCCTACGAGCAGTACTTC CASSSSGRAYEQYF
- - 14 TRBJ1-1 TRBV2 TGTGCCAGCATTACAGGAAACATGAACACTGAAGCTTTCTTT CASITGNMNTEAFF
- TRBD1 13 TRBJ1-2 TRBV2 TGTGCCAGCACCCAGACAGGGGAGTATGGCTACACCTTC CASTQTGEYGYTF
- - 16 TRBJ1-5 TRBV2 TGTGCCAGCAGAAGGGGTTCGGTATATAGCAATCAGCCCCAGCATTTT CASRRGSVYSNQPQHF
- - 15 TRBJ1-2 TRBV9 TGTGCCAGCAGCGTAACCGGGAGCCAGGGCTATGGCTACACCTTC CASSVTGSQGYGYTF
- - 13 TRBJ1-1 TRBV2 TGTGCCAGCACCCCGGGGGTAATTGCTGAAGCTTTCTTT CASTPGVIAEAFF
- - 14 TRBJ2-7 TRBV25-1 TGTGCCAGCAGTGAATCCCCGAGTCTCTACGAGCAGTACTTC CASSESPSLYEQYF
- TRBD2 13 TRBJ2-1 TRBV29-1 TGCAGCGCCCGGACTAGTCCCTACAATGAGCAGTTCTTC CSARTSPYNEQFF
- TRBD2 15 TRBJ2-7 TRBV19 TGTGCCAGTAGTATCGGACTAGCGGGATTCAAGGAGCAGTACTTC CASSIGLAGFKEQYF
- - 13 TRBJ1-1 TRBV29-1 TGCAGCGTTGAAGATCGGCAGGGAACTGAAGCTTTCTTT CSVEDRQGTEAFF
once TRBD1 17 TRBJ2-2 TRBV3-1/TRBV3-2 TGTGCCAGCAGCCCACTTGATTGGATTGACAGGGGAGGGGAGCTGTTTTTT CASSPLDWIDRGGELFF
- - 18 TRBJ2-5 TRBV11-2 TGTGCCAGCAGCTTATATGGCCCAGTGGTAGCGTCGTCGGAGACCCAGTACTTC CASSLYGPVVASSETQYF
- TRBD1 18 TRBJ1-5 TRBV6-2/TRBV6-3 TGTGCCAGCACCCCTTCGACAGGGGGCGCCGGGGGAAAGCAGCCCCAGCATTTT CASTPSTGGAGGKQPQHF
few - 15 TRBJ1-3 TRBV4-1 TGCGCCAGCAGCCAAGATCGGGGGACTCGGAACACCATATATTTT CASSQDRGTRNTIYF
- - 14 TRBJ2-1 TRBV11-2 TGTGCCAGCAGCTCCCGGCGGAGTTACAATGAGCAGTTCTTC CASSSRRSYNEQFF
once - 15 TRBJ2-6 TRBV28 TGTGCCAGCGCAGGACGGGACTCTGGGGCCAACGTCCTGACTTTC CASAGRDSGANVLTF
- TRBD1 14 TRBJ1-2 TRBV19 TGTGCCAGTAGTACCCCGGACAGGGTGGCCGGCTACACCTTC CASSTPDRVAGYTF
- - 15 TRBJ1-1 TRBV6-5 TGTGCCAGCACCGCCCCAAACAGCCGGGGCACTGAAGCTTTCTTT CASTAPNSRGTEAFF
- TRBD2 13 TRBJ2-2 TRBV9 TGTGCCAGCAGCGGGGGACTAACCGGGGAGCTGTTTTTT CASSGGLTGELFF
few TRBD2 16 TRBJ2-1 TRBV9 TGTGCCAGCAGCGATCCGCCGGGACTAGTTTTCCATGAGCAGTTCTTC CASSDPPGLVFHEQFF